A single sample gave rise to the 6 T cell receptor beta chains below, sequenced in a study of cytomegalovirus exposure and HLA in healthy donors (dated by TCRdb to 2015 to 2018). Libraries were constructed by the immunoSEQ multiplex PCR assay. For the multiplex PCR, a mixture combining 60 forward primers for TCR Vbeta segments and 13 reverse primers for TCR Jbeta segments was used. The clones in this table, taken by TCRdb from immuneACCESS, are in-frame only. Not every clone is retained; where verified, under half of the shortfall comes from an unresolved V gene, and the cause of the rest is unknown. The sample records about 90,000 clones, roughly 70% of which are singletons. 2.1% of the sample goes to the ten largest clones. Source material: PBMCs. Receptor source: a young man in good health and CMV-seronegative.

Concerning this clone: The junction departs from germline at one end; a sequencing error may be responsible. The J gene is TRBJ2-2, the V gene TRBV29-1, with 10 positions matching TRBD2. Germline-derived CDR1 and CDR2 are SQVTM and ANQGSEA. The CDR3 is made up of 15 amino acids. The CDR3 loop is CSPTRTSGAHRGAVF. In DNA form, the CDR3 reads TGCAGCCCAACCCGGACTAGCGGAGCCCACCGGGGAGCTGTTTTT.

The gene calls are TRBV7-6 and TRBJ1-4; no reliable D call. Trimming pared 1 base from V and 7 bases from J, leaving 10 bases between. Germline V gene data show CDR1 as SGHVS and CDR2 as FNYEAQ. This CDR3 region has 14 residues. CDR3 in amino acids: CASSLGGRSEKLFF. CDR3 nucleotide sequence: TGTGCCAGCAGCTTAGGTGGCAGGTCTGAAAAACTGTTTTTT.

V is TRBV2 and J is TRBJ2-6, with TRBD1 matching over 8 bases. This CDR3 region has 18 residues. The junction had 9 bases not matched to a gene; V was cut back by 5 bases and J by 0 bases. The germline V gene encodes CDR1 SNHLY and CDR2 FYNNEI. This CDR3 reads CASSYTQGVASGANVLTF. The CDR3 nucleotides are TGTGCCAGCAGTTATACACAGGGGGTGGCCTCTGGGGCCAACGTCCTGACTTTC.

This clone occurred a few times. This chain connects TRBV5-8 to TRBJ2-3; TRBD1 matches 8 bases. With 0 bases clipped from V and 4 bases from J, the junction kept 4 bases outside the gene matches. Germline V gives CDR1 SGHTS, CDR2 YDEGEE. This CDR3 contains 15 residues. The CDR3 spells CASSLVQGVADTQYF. As DNA, the CDR3 is TGTGCCAGCAGCTTGGTACAGGGGGTCGCAGATACGCAGTATTTT.

The gene calls are TRBV7-3 and TRBJ1-1; TRBD1 aligns across 7 bases. Germline V gene lookup returns CDR1 SGHTA and CDR2 FQGTGA. The ends lost 5 bases at V and 5 bases at J; junction bases unmatched: 5. CDR3 length: 13 residues. CDR3 nucleotide sequence: TGTGCCAGCAGCCAGGGGGTAGGGACTGAAGCTTTCTTT. Amino acids: CASSQGVGTEAFF. The variable domain in full, completed from reference TRBV7-3 and TRBJ1-1, reads GAGVSQTPSNKVTEKGKYVELRCDPISGHTALYWYRQSLGQGPEFLIYFQGTGAADDSGLPNDRFFAVRPEGSVSTLKIQRTERGDSAVYLCASSQGVGTEAFFGQGTRLTVV.

This clone has only a few counts. The rearrangement uses TRBV5-4 and TRBJ1-1; D gene unclear. Between the trimmed V and J ends, which lost 2 bases and 2 bases, there was a span of 7 bases. The germline V gene encodes CDR1 SGHNT and CDR2 YYREEE (reference sequence). CDR3 length: 13 amino acids. CDR3 amino acids: CASSFAPNTEAFF. CDR3 sequence (DNA): TGTGCCAGCAGCTTTGCGCCCAACACTGAAGCTTTCTTT.